This TCR beta chain was identified during a study of cytomegalovirus exposure and HLA in healthy donors. Whole-study context: Samples from HLA-typed donors yielded around 79 million unique TCRs in an early data release.

The PCR employed 60 Vbeta primers together with 13 Jbeta primers. Data came from immunoSEQ multiplex PCR; TCRdb stores just in-frame clones and leaves some out. The data show 80,000 or so clones, approximately 78% seen once. Trimming removed 6 bases at V and 0 bases at J, with 14 bases between. Per germline, CDR1 SNHLY and CDR2 FYNNEI. This CDR3 spans 16 amino acids. This clone has just a few counts. Source material: PBMCs. This receptor was obtained from a man between 40 and 49 years old in good health and CMV-seronegative. J is TRBJ1-4 and V is TRBV2, with a tentative D call TRBD1 (6 bases). The CDR3 spells CASRRTETTTNEKLFF. The CDR3 DNA is TGTGCCAGCAGAAGGACAGAGACGACAACTAATGAAAAACTGTTTTTT.